This T cell receptor beta chain emerged from a study of CD8 T cells in Susac syndrome. A quantity of about 0.5 to 1 ug RNA underwent reverse transcription using random hexamers. MiXCR, applied by TCRdb to the immunoSEQ multiplex PCR reads, yields one record per CDR3 protein. The sample contains some 150,000 distinct CDR3 sequences, approximately 95% of which appear only once. Per the germline V gene, CDR1 is MNHNS and CDR2 is SASEGT. The CDR3 contains 14 residues. Germline trimming cut 4 bases from V and 4 bases from J; bases unmatched to any gene: 3. The sequence was obtained from a human donor in good health. V gene TRBV6-1 combines with J gene TRBJ2-1, with TRBD1 identical over 8 bases. Sequenced input: CD4+ T cells from PBMCs. DNA for the CDR3: TGTGCCAGCAGTGCGGGACAGGCGTACAATGAGCAGTTCTTC. It translates to CASSAGQAYNEQFF.